Listed here are 27 T cell receptor beta chains from one sample, sequenced in a study of blood T cell repertoires in COVID-19. Repertoires were generated with immunoSEQ multiplex PCR, while TCRdb's copy carries only in-frame clones and drops some. The table has 25,000 to 35,000 clones, around 88% seen once. Sequencing was performed on peripheral blood. The receptors here all came from a human donor in a cohort sampled during active COVID-19.

V and J are TRBV11-2 and TRBJ2-1, with TRBD2 as a possible D gene (5 bases). V was pared by 2 bases and J by 0 bases, with 8 bases between. This CDR3 comprises 15 residues. Per germline, CDR1 SGHAT and CDR2 FQNNGV. CDR3 sequence reads: CASSLRGYSYNEQFF. For the CDR3, the DNA is TGTGCCAGCAGCTTACGCGGGTACTCCTACAATGAGCAGTTCTTC.

V gene TRBV5-6 combines with J gene TRBJ1-3; D call uncertain. V was shortened by 0 bases and J by 0 bases, with 7 bases between the two germline ends. This CDR3 has 15 residues. The V gene's germline CDR1 is SGHDT and CDR2 YYEEEE. The DNA for the CDR3 is TGTGCCAGCAGCTTGGACAGCTACTCTGGAAACACCATATATTTT. This encodes CASSLDSYSGNTIYF.

This clone was recorded only once. V and J are TRBV6-5 and TRBJ2-7, with D maybe TRBD1 (5 bases). V was shortened by 0 bases and J by 5 bases, with 14 bases between the two germline ends. Germline V lookup: CDR1 MNHEY, CDR2 SVGAGI. The length of the CDR3 is 15 residues. The CDR3, as DNA: TGTGCCAGCAGTTACTCTAGGCAGGGAAAGAACGAGCAGTACTTC. Its protein product is CASSYSRQGKNEQYF.

V usage is TRBV5-4 and J usage is TRBJ2-5; the match to TRBD2 covers 12 bases. The germline gives CDR1 SGHNT, CDR2 YYREEE (reference sequence). CDR3 size: 16 residues. Losses at the gene ends were 1 base for V and 3 bases for J; bases not matched to a gene: 4. CDR3 nucleotides: TGTGCCAGCAGCTTGACTAGCGGGGGGCCGAAAGAGACCCAGTACTTC. It specifies CASSLTSGGPKETQYF.

The V and J genes are TRBV7-8 and TRBJ2-3, with TRBD2 as a possible D gene (6 bases). CDR1 SGHVS and CDR2 FQNEAQ come from the germline V gene. The CDR3 totals 16 residues. V lost 1 base, J lost 1 base, and 12 bases lay in between. This CDR3 is CASSLGLVAGTDTQYF. CDR3 DNA sequence: TGTGCCAGCAGCTTAGGGCTGGTAGCGGGCACAGATACGCAGTATTTT.

The chain is built from TRBV9 and TRBJ2-7, with D perhaps TRBD2 (5 bases). V shed 0 bases and J shed 3 bases, with 13 bases lying between them. The germline V gene encodes CDR1 SGDLS and CDR2 YYNGEE. The CDR3 is 15 residues long. CDR3 nucleotide sequence: TGTGCCAGCAGCGTAGGACCTAGCCGTGACTACGAGCAGTACTTC. Encoded protein: CASSVGPSRDYEQYF.

The rearrangement joins TRBV29-1 to TRBJ1-4, with 9 positions matching TRBD1. With V trimmed by 7 bases and J by 7 bases, 7 bases remained unmatched. In germline, CDR1 is SQVTM, CDR2 ANQGSEA. The length of the CDR3 is 13 residues. The CDR3 DNA reads TGCAGCGCCCTTGACAGGGGGAGTGAAAAACTGTTTTTT. It translates to CSALDRGSEKLFF.

The chain is built from TRBV11-3 and TRBJ1-1, with 9 positions matching TRBD1. This CDR3 comprises 15 residues. Germline CDR1 reads SGHNT; CDR2 reads YENEEA. The J segment lost 3 bases and the V segment lost 4 bases, leaving 6 bases of the junction unmatched. CDR3 amino acids: CASSSGTGPYTEAFF. CDR3 DNA: TGTGCCAGCAGCTCTGGGACAGGGCCATACACTGAAGCTTTCTTT.

J is TRBJ1-4 and V is TRBV6-5, with D uncertain. The CDR3 consists of 15 residues. The germline V and J ends were trimmed by 7 bases and 8 bases, with 20 bases remaining between them. Germline CDR1 reads MNHEY; CDR2 reads SVGAGI. This CDR3 is CASTRLGGEEEKLFF. The CDR3 DNA sequence: TGTGCCAGCACCCGCCTCGGCGGAGAGGAAGAAAAACTGTTTTTT.

This clone was counted a few times. The gene calls are TRBV10-2 and TRBJ1-6, with D unclear. V was trimmed by 3 bases and J by 8 bases, leaving 11 bases between them. Germline V lookup: CDR1 WSHSY, CDR2 SAAADI. The CDR3 is 14 amino acids. The chain's CDR3 is CASSDTQDDSPLHF. The CDR3 DNA sequence: TGCGCCAGCAGTGACACTCAAGATGATTCACCCCTCCACTTT.

The CDR3 region has the DNA TGCGCCAGCAGCTTGGTGGGGGGATTACTAGCGGGGGCCCCACGAAGTGAGCAGTTCTTC. It yields the protein CASSLVGGLLAGAPRSEQFF. This chain links TRBV5-1 with TRBJ2-1; 11 bases are a match to TRBD2. CDR3 length: 20 amino acids. Germline values: CDR1 SGHRS, CDR2 YFSETQ. V was pared by 0 bases and J by 9 bases, with 20 bases of the junction left unmatched. Drawing the rest from reference TRBV5-1 and TRBJ2-1, the complete variable domain is KAGVTQTPRYLIKTRGQQVTLSCSPISGHRSVSWYQQTPGQGLQFLFEYFSETQRNKGNFPGRFSGRQFSNSRSEMNVSTLELGDSALYLCASSLVGGLLAGAPRSEQFFGPGTRLTVL.

The rearrangement uses TRBV7-2 and TRBJ2-3; 9 nucleotides match TRBD2. This CDR3 contains 16 residues. CDR1 SGHTA and CDR2 FQGNSA come from the germline V gene. J lost 5 bases, V lost 1 base, and 7 bases had no gene match. Here the CDR3 reads CASSLEGGGALDTQYF. The CDR3 DNA reads as TGTGCCAGCAGCTTAGAGGGCGGGGGGGCCTTAGATACGCAGTATTTT.

The chain couples TRBV5-4 to TRBJ2-1; 8 nucleotides line up with TRBD2. This CDR3 contains 17 residues. The J segment lost 2 bases and the V segment lost 0 bases, leaving 7 bases of the junction unmatched. Germline values: CDR1 SGHNT, CDR2 YYREEE (reference sequence). The CDR3 region has the DNA TGTGCCAGCAGCTTGGGGGGTAGCGGGGTTACCTACAATGAGCAGTTCTTC. As protein: CASSLGGSGVTYNEQFF.

J is TRBJ2-7 and V is TRBV9, with 9 bases that match TRBD1. The ends lost 4 bases at V and 3 bases at J; junction bases unmatched: 5. The CDR3 consists of 14 residues. Germline V lookup: CDR1 SGDLS, CDR2 YYNGEE. CDR3 residues: CASSPQTGGYEQYF. The CDR3 DNA is TGTGCCAGCAGCCCCCAGACAGGGGGCTACGAGCAGTACTTC.

The chain uses TRBV3-1 (or the pseudogene TRBV3-2) and TRBJ1-4; D is uncertain. CDR3 length: 15 amino acids. Germline-derived CDR1 and CDR2 are LGHDT and YNNKEL (reference sequence). V was clipped by 1 base and J by 8 bases, with 14 bases between them. The chain's CDR3 is CASSQVRGYYEKLFF. The CDR3, as DNA: TGTGCCAGCAGCCAAGTTCGCGGGTATTACGAAAAACTGTTTTTT.

This chain connects TRBV5-4 to TRBJ1-2; 8 nucleotides match TRBD1. V shed 1 base and J 7 bases; nucleotides not matched to a gene: 9. CDR1 is SGHNT, CDR2 YYREEE, per germline (reference sequence). The CDR3 extends over 15 amino acids. In nucleotides, the CDR3 is TGTGCCAGCAGCTTGTACTCGGGACAGGCGGGTGGCTACACCTTC. The encoded protein is CASSLYSGQAGGYTF.

The gene calls are TRBV10-3 and TRBJ2-2, with 7 nucleotides matching TRBD2. The CDR3 loop spans 17 amino acids. Looked up from germline, CDR1 is ENHRY and CDR2 is SYGVKD. V lost 0 bases to trimming and J lost 2 bases; unmatched junction nucleotides: 6. The DNA for the CDR3 is TGTGCCATCAGTGAGTCTGCCGGGGGGTTAAACACCGGGGAGCTGTTTTTT. This encodes CAISESAGGLNTGELFF.

V is TRBV5-1 and J is TRBJ2-2; 7 bases agree with TRBD1. The trim removed 1 base at V and 3 bases at J, leaving 3 bases unmatched. This CDR3 has 15 amino acids. Per the germline V gene, CDR1 is SGHRS and CDR2 is YFSETQ. CDR3 nucleotide sequence: TGCGCCAGCAGCTTGAGGACAGGAGACACCGGGGAGCTGTTTTTT. This encodes CASSLRTGDTGELFF.

The chain links TRBV19 to TRBJ1-1; D is possibly TRBD1 (6 bases). The germline CDR1 and CDR2 sequences are LNHDA and SQIVND (reference sequence). The germline V and J ends were trimmed by 5 bases and 0 bases, with 10 bases remaining between them. This CDR3 comprises 14 residues. The CDR3 loop is CASSLQGLNTEAFF. In DNA form, the CDR3 reads TGTGCCAGTAGTCTGCAGGGGCTGAACACTGAAGCTTTCTTT.

This chain links TRBV9 with TRBJ1-2; the D is unclear. CDR1 is SGDLS, CDR2 YYNGEE, per germline. The V end lost 0 bases, the J end lost 7 bases, and 13 bases lay between the germline ends. The CDR3 runs to 14 residues. The CDR3 DNA reads TGTGCCAGCAGCGTAGACGCGGGCCGGGGTGGCTACACCTTC. This codes for CASSVDAGRGGYTF.

This chain links TRBV25-1 with TRBJ2-6, with a tentative D call TRBD1 (5 bases). The V gene lost 2 bases and the J gene lost 9 bases, with 8 bases spanning the gap. This CDR3 comprises 13 residues. Germline V lookup: CDR1 MGHDK, CDR2 SYGVNS. The CDR3 reads CASSEQGLNVLTF. As DNA, the CDR3 is TGTGCCAGCAGTGAACAGGGCCTCAACGTCCTGACTTTC.

The chain couples TRBV2 to TRBJ1-5; 8 bases are a match to TRBD1. V shed 6 bases, J shed 7 bases, and the junction held 8 bases outside the gene matches. The CDR3 length is 14 residues. CDR1 and CDR2 from the germline V gene are SNHLY and FYNNEI. CDR3 sequence: CASSRIDRGQPQHF. In DNA form, the CDR3 reads TGTGCCAGCAGCCGCATCGACAGGGGCCAGCCCCAGCATTTT.

The V gene is TRBV4-2, the J gene TRBJ2-4; 10 nucleotides line up with TRBD2. The V gene's germline CDR1 is LGHNA and CDR2 YNFKEQ. The ends lost 1 base at V and 0 bases at J; junction bases unmatched: 3. The CDR3 contains 17 residues. The CDR3 DNA follows: TGTGCCAGCAGCCAAGGGATAGCGGGGGGAGCCAAAAACATTCAGTACTTC. Amino acid sequence: CASSQGIAGGAKNIQYF.

This rearrangement joins TRBV30 to TRBJ2-3, with 12 bases matching TRBD2. Germline CDR1 and CDR2: GTSNPN and SVGIG (reference sequence). The CDR3 loop spans 15 amino acids. Trimming removed 2 bases from V and 5 bases from J; junction bases left unmatched: 5. CDR3 bases: TGTGCCTGGAGTAGGCTAGCGGGGGGGATAGATACGCAGTATTTT. It encodes CAWSRLAGGIDTQYF.

The CDR3 DNA sequence: TGTGCCAGCAGCTTCGTCGAGCGGGGGGAACAAGAGACCCAGTACTTC. Translation: CASSFVERGEQETQYF. The gene calls are TRBV7-9 and TRBJ2-5; 9 nucleotides align to TRBD2. CDR1 and CDR2 from the germline V gene are SEHNR and FQNEAQ (reference sequence). The CDR3 consists of 16 residues. The ends lost 3 bases at V and 2 bases at J; junction bases unmatched: 7.

In regard to this clone: Other DNA variants within this sample encode the same CDR3. J is TRBJ1-1 and V is TRBV12-3 or TRBV12-4; no firm D call. The CDR3 has 13 residues. The V end was cut by 2 bases, the J end by 2 bases, with 6 bases between. In DNA form, the CDR3 reads TGTGCCAGCAGTTTAACTCAAAACACTGAAGCTTTCTTT. It translates to CASSLTQNTEAFF.

V and J are TRBV19 and TRBJ2-3, with 9 bases aligning to TRBD2. CDR3 size: 21 residues. V gave up 1 base and J gave up 1 base; unmatched junction bases: 18. Per the germline V gene, CDR1 is LNHDA and CDR2 is SQIVND (reference sequence). The CDR3 is CASSIASGDLAGLGGTDTQYF. The CDR3 DNA is TGTGCCAGTAGTATAGCCTCAGGGGACCTAGCGGGGTTGGGGGGCACAGATACGCAGTATTTT.